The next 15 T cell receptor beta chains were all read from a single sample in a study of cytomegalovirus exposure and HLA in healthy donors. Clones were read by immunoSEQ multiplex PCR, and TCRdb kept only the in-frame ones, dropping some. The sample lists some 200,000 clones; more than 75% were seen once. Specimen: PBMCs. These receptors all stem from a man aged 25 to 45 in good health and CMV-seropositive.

CDR3 nucleotides: TGTGCCAGCAGCCACGGGACAGGGGATAGAGATACGCAGTATTTT. It yields the protein CASSHGTGDRDTQYF. V and J are TRBV7-9 and TRBJ2-3, with 10 nucleotides matching TRBD1. V was pared by 5 bases and J by 5 bases, with 7 bases of the junction left unmatched. The CDR3 is 15 residues long. Per the germline V gene, CDR1 is SEHNR and CDR2 is FQNEAQ (reference sequence).

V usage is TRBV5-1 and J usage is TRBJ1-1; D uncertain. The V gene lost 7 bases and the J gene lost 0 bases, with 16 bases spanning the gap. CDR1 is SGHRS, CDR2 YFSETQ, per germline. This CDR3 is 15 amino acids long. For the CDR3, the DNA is TGCGCCAGCTGGACGGGCAGGTCCATGAACACTGAAGCTTTCTTT. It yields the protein CASWTGRSMNTEAFF.

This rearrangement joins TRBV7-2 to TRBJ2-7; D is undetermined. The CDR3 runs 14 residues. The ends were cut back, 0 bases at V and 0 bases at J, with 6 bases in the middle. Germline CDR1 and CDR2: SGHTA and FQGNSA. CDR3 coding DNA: TGTGCCAGCAGCTTAGCTAGGGACTCCTACGAGCAGTACTTC. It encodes CASSLARDSYEQYF.

The CDR3 loop is CASSSQGTRGEKLFF. As DNA, the CDR3 is TGTGCCAGCTCGTCCCAGGGGACCCGGGGTGAAAAACTGTTTTTT. V gene TRBV18 combines with J gene TRBJ1-4; weak D call: TRBD1 (6 bases). CDR3 length: 15 amino acids. Looked up from germline, CDR1 is KGHSH and CDR2 is LQKENI. Trimming took 6 bases from V and 7 from J, leaving 18 bases between them.

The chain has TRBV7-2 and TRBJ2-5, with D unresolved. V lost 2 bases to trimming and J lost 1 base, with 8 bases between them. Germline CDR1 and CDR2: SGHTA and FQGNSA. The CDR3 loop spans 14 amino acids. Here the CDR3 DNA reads TGTGCCAGCAGCTTAAATGGGCCCCAAGAGACCCAGTACTTC. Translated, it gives CASSLNGPQETQYF.

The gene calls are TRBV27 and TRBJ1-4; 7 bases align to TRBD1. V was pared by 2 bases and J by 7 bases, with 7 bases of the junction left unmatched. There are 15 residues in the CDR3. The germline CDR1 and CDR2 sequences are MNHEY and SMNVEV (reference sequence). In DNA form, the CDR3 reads TGTGCCAGCAGTTTAGTTGGGCAGGGGGTTGAAAAACTGTTTTTT. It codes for CASSLVGQGVEKLFF.

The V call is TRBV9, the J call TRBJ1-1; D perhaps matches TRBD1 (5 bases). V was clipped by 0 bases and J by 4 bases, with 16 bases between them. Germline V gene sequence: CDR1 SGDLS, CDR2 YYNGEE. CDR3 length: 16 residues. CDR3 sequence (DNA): TGTGCCAGCAGCGTAGAGGTGGGGGGGTTTGGCACTGAAGCTTTCTTT. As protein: CASSVEVGGFGTEAFF.

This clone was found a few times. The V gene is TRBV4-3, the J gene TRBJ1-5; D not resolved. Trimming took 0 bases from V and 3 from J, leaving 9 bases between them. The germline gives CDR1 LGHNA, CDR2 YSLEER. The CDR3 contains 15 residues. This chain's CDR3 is CASSQELAFNQPQHF. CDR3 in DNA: TGCGCCAGCAGCCAAGAGCTGGCCTTCAATCAGCCCCAGCATTTT.

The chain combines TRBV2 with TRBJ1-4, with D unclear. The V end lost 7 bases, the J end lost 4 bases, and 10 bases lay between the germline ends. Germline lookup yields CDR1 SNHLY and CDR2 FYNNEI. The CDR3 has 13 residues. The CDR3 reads CASTIRVNEKLFF. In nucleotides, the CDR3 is TGTGCCAGCACTATTAGGGTTAATGAAAAACTGTTTTTT.

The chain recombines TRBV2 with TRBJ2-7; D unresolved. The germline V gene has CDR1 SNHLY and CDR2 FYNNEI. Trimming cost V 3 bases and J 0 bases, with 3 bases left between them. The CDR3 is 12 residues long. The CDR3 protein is CASSEVSYEQYF. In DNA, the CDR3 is TGTGCCAGCAGTGAGGTCTCCTACGAGCAGTACTTC. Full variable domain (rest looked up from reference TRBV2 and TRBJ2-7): EPEVTQTPSHQVTQMGQEVILRCVPISNHLYFYWYRQILGQKVEFLVSFYNNEISEKSEIFDDQFSVERPDGSNFTLKIRSTKLEDSAMYFCASSEVSYEQYFGPGTRLTVT.

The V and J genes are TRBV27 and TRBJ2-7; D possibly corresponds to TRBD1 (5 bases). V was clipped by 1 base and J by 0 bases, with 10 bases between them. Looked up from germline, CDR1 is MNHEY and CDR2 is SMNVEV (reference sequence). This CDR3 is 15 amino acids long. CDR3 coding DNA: TGTGCCAGCAGTTTATTGGGGCAGGGCTCCTACGAGCAGTACTTC. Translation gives CASSLLGQGSYEQYF.

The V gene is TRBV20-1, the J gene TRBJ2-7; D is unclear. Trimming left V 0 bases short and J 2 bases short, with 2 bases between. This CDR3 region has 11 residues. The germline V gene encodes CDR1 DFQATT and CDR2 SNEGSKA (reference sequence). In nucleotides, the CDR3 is TGCAGTGCTAGAGAAGCCTACGAGCAGTACTTC. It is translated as CSAREAYEQYF.

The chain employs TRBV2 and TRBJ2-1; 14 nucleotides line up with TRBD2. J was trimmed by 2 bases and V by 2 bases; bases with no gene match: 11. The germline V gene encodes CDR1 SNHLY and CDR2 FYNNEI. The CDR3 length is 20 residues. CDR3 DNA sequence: TGTGCCAGCAGTGAAAGTATGGGACTAGCGGGGGAAGTCGCCTACAATGAGCAGTTCTTC. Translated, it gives CASSESMGLAGEVAYNEQFF.

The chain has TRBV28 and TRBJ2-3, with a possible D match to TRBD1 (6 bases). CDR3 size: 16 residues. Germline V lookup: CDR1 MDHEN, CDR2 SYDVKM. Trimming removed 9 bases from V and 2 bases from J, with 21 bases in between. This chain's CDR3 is CASSPRAGENTDTQYF. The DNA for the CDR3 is TGTGCCAGTTCCCCCCGGGCAGGGGAAAACACAGATACGCAGTATTTT.

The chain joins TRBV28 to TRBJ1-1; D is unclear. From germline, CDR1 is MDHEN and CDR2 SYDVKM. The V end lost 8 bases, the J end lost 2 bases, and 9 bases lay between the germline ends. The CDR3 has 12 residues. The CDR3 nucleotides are TGTGCCAGCTATTGGCTCAACACTGAAGCTTTCTTT. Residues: CASYWLNTEAFF.